This is a list of T cell receptor beta chains from one sample in a study of spatial heterogeneity in lung cancer. TCRdb fed the 5' RACE reads into MiXCR, producing one record per CDR3 protein. The sample has about 30,000 distinct CDR3 sequences, roughly 6% seen once. The sample consisted of PBMCs, taken at follow-up. The origin of the receptors is a male donor with early-stage non-small cell lung cancer. Each CDR3 is given with its conserved first and last residue. The order of the fields is D gene, clone size, V gene, J gene, CDR3 protein, CDR3 DNA. D genes are given only for firm matches. Expanded clones are given a class, and other clones once, few, many or no size at all.

NA,few,TRBV29-1,TRBJ1-2,CSVQQQGFTGGYTF,TGCAGCGTCCAACAACAGGGCTTTACGGGCGGCTACACCTTC
NA,medium-sized,TRBV12-3/TRBV12-4,TRBJ2-1,CASSLIGAYNEQFF,TGTGCCAGCAGTTTAATAGGCGCCTACAATGAGCAGTTCTTC
NA,many,TRBV5-1,TRBJ1-5,CASSLSSGNQPQHF,TGCGCCAGCAGCTTGTCCTCAGGCAATCAGCCCCAGCATTTT
TRBD2,few,TRBV20-1,TRBJ2-3,CSAARGVTDTQYF,TGCAGTGCCGCTCGGGGGGTAACAGATACGCAGTATTTT
NA,many,TRBV20-1,TRBJ2-7,CSVAGPYEQYF,TGCAGTGTTGCAGGGCCCTACGAGCAGTACTTC
TRBD2,NA,TRBV30,TRBJ2-3,CAWSVPLAVNRDTQYF,TGTGCCTGGAGTGTACCACTAGCGGTCAACAGGGATACGCAGTATTTT
NA,many,TRBV4-1,TRBJ1-5,CASSQDIAGAGQPQHF,TGCGCCAGCAGCCAAGATATCGCCGGGGCAGGTCAGCCCCAGCATTTT
TRBD2,many,TRBV9,TRBJ2-1,CASSAAGLAGVDEQFF,TGTGCCAGCAGCGCAGCCGGCTTAGCGGGAGTCGATGAGCAGTTCTTC
NA,many,TRBV7-2,TRBJ2-3,CASSSGRGTDTQYF,TGTGCCAGCAGCAGTGGTCGGGGAACAGATACGCAGTATTTT
TRBD1,NA,TRBV2,TRBJ2-1,CASSPDRVVNEQFF,TGTGCCAGCAGCCCGGACAGGGTGGTCAATGAGCAGTTCTTC
NA,few,TRBV7-2,TRBJ2-3,CASSTTSLSTDTQYF,TGTGCCAGCAGCACAACTAGCCTAAGCACAGATACGCAGTATTTT
TRBD1,many,TRBV25-1,TRBJ1-5,CASSHNRQGGQPQHF,TGTGCCAGCAGTCACAATCGACAGGGCGGTCAGCCCCAGCATTTT
NA,many,TRBV6-2/TRBV6-3,TRBJ2-7,CASSYEAVTHSYEQYF,TGTGCCAGCAGTTACGAGGCAGTCACCCACTCCTACGAGCAGTACTTC
TRBD1,NA,TRBV6-5,TRBJ1-2,CASSSTGTGPYGYTF,TGTGCCAGCAGTTCGACAGGGACAGGTCCCTATGGCTACACCTTC
NA,many,TRBV11-2,TRBJ1-1,CASSLGRTEAFF,TGTGCCAGCAGCTTAGGTAGAACTGAAGCTTTCTTT
NA,many,TRBV5-1,TRBJ2-3,CASSLGLTDTQYF,TGCGCCAGCAGCCTGGGACTTACAGATACGCAGTATTTT
NA,NA,TRBV7-2,TRBJ1-4,CASSLLGGEKLFF,TGTGCCAGCTCCCTACTGGGGGGGGAAAAACTGTTTTTT
TRBD1,many,TRBV29-1,TRBJ2-2,CSVARGTGELFF,TGCAGCGTTGCCAGGGGGACCGGGGAGCTGTTTTTT
NA,few,TRBV27,TRBJ2-3,CASSSWTKDTQYF,TGTGCCAGCAGTTCCTGGACTAAAGATACGCAGTATTTT
NA,NA,TRBV4-2,TRBJ1-3,CASSLEQGTGNTIYF,TGTGCCAGCAGCCTAGAACAGGGAACTGGAAACACCATATATTTT
NA,NA,TRBV3-1,TRBJ1-2,CASSQDGGEYGYTF,TGTGCCAGCAGCCAAGATGGAGGGGAGTATGGCTACACCTTC